This T cell receptor (beta chain) was identified during a study of memory CD4+ T cells and cytomegalovirus serostatus. The study, taken as a whole, reports: A US-trained random forest predicted CMV serostatus with median AUC around 0.91. The CMV-associated TCR signature appears largely within the CD4+ memory repertoire.

Single viable CD3+CD4+CD8-CD45RO+ cells were sorted as the memory CD4+ T cells. This clone showed up just once. Its antigen is unknown. Only in-frame clones appear in the TCRdb table, and some are missing; sequencing was by immunoSEQ multiplex PCR. Here the sample spans about 82,000 clones, 75% to 90% being singletons. Germline CDR1 SGHKS, CDR2 YYEKEE (reference sequence). V was pared by 4 bases and J by 6 bases, with 11 bases of the junction left unmatched. This CDR3 has 15 residues. The V call is TRBV5-5, the J call TRBJ2-7, with 9 bases aligning to TRBD1. The material sequenced was memory CD4+ T cells from blood. This receptor was taken from an adult in good health and CMV-seronegative. CDR3 protein: CASSLEGQGVGEQYF. The CDR3 nucleotides read TGTGCCAGCAGCCTGGAGGGACAGGGTGTCGGCGAGCAGTACTTC. Together with reference TRBV5-5 and TRBJ2-7, the CDR3 gives the full variable domain: DAGVTQSPTHLIKTRGQQVTLRCSPISGHKSVSWYQQVLGQGPQFIFQYYEKEERGRGNFPDRFSARQFPNYSSELNVNALLLGDSALYLCASSLEGQGVGEQYFGPGTRLTVT.